This entry describes one T cell receptor (beta chain). Its antigen is currently unknown. These data are taken from a study of T-cell memory formation after mild COVID-19. Notes on the study in general: The second-wave clones peaking on day 37 were not confirmed as SARS-CoV-2-specific. Clones contracting day 15 to 85 were balanced CD4/CD8; later expanders leaned CD4+.

5'RACE primed from the constant segment yielded TCR alpha and TCR beta cDNA libraries bearing sample barcodes and UMIs. TCRdb re-derived calls from the 5' RACE reads in MiXCR, one entry per CDR3 protein. In the table there are under 650,000 distinct CDR3 sequences, about a sixth of which are singletons. The material sequenced was PBMCs or a T cell subset sorted from them (not recorded which). The receptor's source is an adult woman who had mild COVID-19 (a few samples of this study predate the infection). Cell type and time point are not known.

The CDR3 protein is CASSLTTSGGAGEQFF. CDR3 bases: TGCGCCAGCAGCTTGACCACTAGCGGGGGGGCCGGTGAGCAGTTCTTC. The chain recombines TRBV5-1 with TRBJ2-1, with 13 bases identical to TRBD2. Germline V CDR1 and CDR2: SGHRS, YFSETQ. CDR3 length: 16 residues. Trimming at V came to 1 base and at J to 9 bases, leaving 7 bases not matched to a gene.